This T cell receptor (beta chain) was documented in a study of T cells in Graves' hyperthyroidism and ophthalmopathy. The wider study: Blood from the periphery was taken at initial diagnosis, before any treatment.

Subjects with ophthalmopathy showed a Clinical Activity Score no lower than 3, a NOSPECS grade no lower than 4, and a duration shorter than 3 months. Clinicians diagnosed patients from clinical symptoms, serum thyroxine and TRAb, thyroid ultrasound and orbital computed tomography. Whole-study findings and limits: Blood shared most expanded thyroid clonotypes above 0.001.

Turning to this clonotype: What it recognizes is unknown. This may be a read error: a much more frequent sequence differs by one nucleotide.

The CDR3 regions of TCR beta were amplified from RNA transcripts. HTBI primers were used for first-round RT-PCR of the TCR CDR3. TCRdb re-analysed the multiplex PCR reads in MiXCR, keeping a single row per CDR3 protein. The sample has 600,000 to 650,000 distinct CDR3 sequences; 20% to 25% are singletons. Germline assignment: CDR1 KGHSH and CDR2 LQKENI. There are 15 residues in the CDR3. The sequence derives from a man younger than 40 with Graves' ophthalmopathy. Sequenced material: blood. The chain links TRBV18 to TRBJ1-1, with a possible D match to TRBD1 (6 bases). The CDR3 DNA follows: TGTGCCGGCTCACCACTCCGGGGGCGTGCCGCTGAAGCTTTCTTT. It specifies CAGSPLRGRAAEAFF.